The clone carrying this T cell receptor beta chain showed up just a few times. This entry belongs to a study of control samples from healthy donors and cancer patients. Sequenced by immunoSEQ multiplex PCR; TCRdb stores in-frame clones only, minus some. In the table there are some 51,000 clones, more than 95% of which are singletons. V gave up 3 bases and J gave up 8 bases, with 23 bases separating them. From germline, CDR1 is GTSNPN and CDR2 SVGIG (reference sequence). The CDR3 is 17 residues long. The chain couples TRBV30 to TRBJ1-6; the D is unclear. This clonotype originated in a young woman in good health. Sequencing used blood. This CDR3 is CAWSFEWQTDGDSPLHF. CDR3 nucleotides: TGTGCCTGGAGCTTCGAATGGCAGACGGACGGCGATTCACCCCTCCACTTT.